This TCR beta chain was obtained from a study of CD8 T cells in Susac syndrome (dated by TCRdb to the late 2010s). In the study overall: The study used repertoire sequencing to test whether antigen drove CD8+ T cell activation and differentiation in Susac syndrome.

Reading the germline V gene gives CDR1 SGHRS and CDR2 YFSETQ. Taken from cysteine to phenylalanine, the CDR3 has 13 residues. Only the CDR3 DNA is retained, 39 bases long and in frame from the first base. V is pared back by 4 bases and J by 8 bases, with 15 bases lying between the germline termini. The paper as a whole reports these results and caveats: The number of individuals in the TCR sequencing and HLA analysis was recognized as being relatively small.

RNA was extracted using the RNeasy kit, and roughly 0.45 to 1 microgram was reverse transcribed with random hexamers. The immunoSEQ multiplex PCR assay, which covers 54 Vbeta and 13 Jbeta segments, was used to amplify TCR beta CDR3 regions. PCR amplification bias was corrected by using a synthetic template baseline for primer optimization and computational correction. As for the original processing: Only productive sequences were kept, with reads annotated to V, D and J genes according to IMGT and analyzed in immunoSEQ Analyzer. Clonality was calculated as one minus the Shannon entropy normalized by log2 of the number of productive unique sequences. For each patient and control, public and private clones were evaluated within the 100 most prevalent clones. Clones were defined as Susac-specific when absent from the healthy and MS cohorts, from 1,000 to 1,100 published viral clones and from other ImmuneACCESS disease sequences. In TCRdb, the public reads were trimmed at Q25 with fastp and aligned with MiXCR, with productive beta chains retained. Here each entry gathers all rows of one CDR3 protein and keeps the most common genes and DNA. The V and J calls and clone size are TCRdb's, not the authors'. This sample has just over 300,000 distinct CDR3 sequences in its table, and just over 90% of those were observed once. Clones ranked in the top ten supply over 0.065% of the sample.

High-throughput TCR beta sequencing profiled peripheral blood CD8+ and CD4+ T cells from healthy donors, Susac syndrome patients and multiple sclerosis patients. Multiple sclerosis controls were treatment-naive patients with stable or active relapsing-remitting disease fulfilling revised McDonald criteria. CD8+ TEMRA cells were enriched by FACS, while bulk CD8+ and CD4+ T cells were purified by magnetic negative isolation. Blood was collected in EDTA tubes and processed within 24 hours, with PBMCs isolated through density gradient centrifugation. PBMCs intended for TCR sequencing were frozen in liquid nitrogen and were later thawed in a 37 degrees C water bath. The sorted or isolated CD4+, CD8+ and CD8+ TEMRA cells reached a purity of at least 90%. With regard to this clonotype: This receptor's antigen is unknown. Base qualities are not at hand, and no much larger clone is one base apart.

This clonotype was obtained from a human donor with multiple sclerosis. The sequencing input was CD4+ T cells from PBMCs. This chain is built from TRBV5-1 and TRBJ1-2; the best D guess is TRBD1, with 5 bases matching. The CDR3 protein is CASSQGSTGGYTF. The bases are TGCGCCAGCAGCCAGGGTTCAACGGGAGGCTACACCTTC.